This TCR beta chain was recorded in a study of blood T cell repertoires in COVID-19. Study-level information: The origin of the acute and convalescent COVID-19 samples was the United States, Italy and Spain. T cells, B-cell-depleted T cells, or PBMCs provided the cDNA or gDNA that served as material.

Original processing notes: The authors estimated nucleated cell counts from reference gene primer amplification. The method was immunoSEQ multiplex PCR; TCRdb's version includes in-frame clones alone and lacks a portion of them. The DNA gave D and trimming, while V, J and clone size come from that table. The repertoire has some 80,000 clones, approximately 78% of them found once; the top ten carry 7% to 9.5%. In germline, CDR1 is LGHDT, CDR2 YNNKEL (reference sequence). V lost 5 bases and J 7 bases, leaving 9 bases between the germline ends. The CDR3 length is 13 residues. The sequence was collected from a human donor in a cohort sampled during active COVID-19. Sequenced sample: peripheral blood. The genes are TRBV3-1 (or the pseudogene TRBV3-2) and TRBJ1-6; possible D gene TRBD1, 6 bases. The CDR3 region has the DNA TGTGCCAGCAGCGACAGGCAGAATTCACCCCTCCACTTT. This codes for CASSDRQNSPLHF.